Listed here are 26 T cell receptor beta chains from one sample, sequenced in a study of CD8+ T cells in alopecia areata. As the sequencing template, cDNA was produced by extracting RNA and reverse transcribing it. TCRdb keeps only in-frame clones here, not all; method: immunoSEQ multiplex PCR. The sample lists about 90,000 clones, about 40% occurring once. As for treatment: oral pan-JAK inhibitor, 5-10 mg twice daily. This material consisted of CD8+ T cells sorted from blood, taken at week 24, from a patient treated with tofacitinib. These receptors were obtained from a human donor with alopecia areata.

V usage is TRBV29-1 and J usage is TRBJ2-7; TRBD2 aligns across 13 bases. In germline, CDR1 is SQVTM, CDR2 ANQGSEA. The junction had 9 bases not matched to a gene; V was cut back by 6 bases and J by 4 bases. The CDR3 has 15 residues. As DNA, the CDR3 is TGCAGCGTGGATGGGACTAGCGGGATCGGATACGAGCAGTACTTC. This sequence encodes CSVDGTSGIGYEQYF.

The chain joins TRBV30 to TRBJ1-1; TRBD1 might be the D (5 bases). The CDR3 length is 13 residues. Germline values: CDR1 GTSNPN, CDR2 SVGIG (reference sequence). V lost 1 base to trimming and J lost 5 bases, with 11 bases between them. CDR3 sequence: CAWSGGMGTEAFF. For the CDR3, the DNA is TGTGCCTGGAGTGGGGGCATGGGTACTGAAGCTTTCTTT.

This chain uses TRBV14 with TRBJ1-2; D is unresolved. V was trimmed by 0 bases and J by 5 bases, leaving 7 bases between them. CDR1 and CDR2 (germline): SGHDN, FVKESK. CDR3 length equals 13 residues. As DNA, the CDR3 is TGTGCCAGCAGCCAAGATACACTATATGGCTACACCTTC. Translated, it gives CASSQDTLYGYTF.

The sample holds a few counts of this clone. The chain joins TRBV4-1 to TRBJ2-1; D is unclear. Trimming left V 1 base short and J 9 bases short, with 4 bases between. This CDR3 contains 11 residues. Germline CDR1 is MGHRA and CDR2 is YSYEKL. The CDR3 bases are TGCGCCAGCAGCCAAGGCGGTGAGCAGTTCTTC. Protein sequence: CASSQGGEQFF.

This clone was seen only a few times. The chain employs TRBV9 and TRBJ1-5, with unresolved D. Germline V gene lookup returns CDR1 SGDLS and CDR2 YYNGEE. V shed 2 bases and J shed 8 bases, with 20 bases lying between them. The CDR3 covers 16 residues. CDR3 coding DNA: TGTGCCAGCAGCGTTATTGGCACCTTGCCGCGGGAGCCCCAGCATTTT. This codes for CASSVIGTLPREPQHF.

This clone has just a few counts. V gene TRBV10-3 combines with J gene TRBJ2-1; D might be TRBD1 (6 bases). Trimming removed 0 bases from V and 6 bases from J, with 15 bases in between. Germline V gene sequence: CDR1 ENHRY, CDR2 SYGVKD. The CDR3 is 16 amino acids. CDR3 amino acids: CAISESIPQGSNEQFF. Written as DNA, the CDR3 is TGTGCCATCAGTGAGTCGATCCCCCAGGGGTCCAATGAGCAGTTCTTC.

The V call is TRBV5-1, the J call TRBJ1-2; D possibly corresponds to TRBD1 (5 bases). V dropped 7 bases and J dropped 2 bases, with 9 bases sitting between them. There are 12 residues in the CDR3. The germline gives CDR1 SGHRS, CDR2 YFSETQ. In DNA form, the CDR3 reads TGCGCCAGCTTCTCAGGGAACTATGGCTACACCTTC. Its protein product is CASFSGNYGYTF.

This sequence joins TRBV29-1 and TRBJ2-7, with 7 bases lining up with TRBD1. Germline CDR1 is SQVTM and CDR2 is ANQGSEA. The CDR3 is 13 amino acids. Losses at the gene ends were 2 bases for V and 3 bases for J; bases not matched to a gene: 4. The CDR3 is CSVEQGEFYEQYF. The CDR3 region has the DNA TGCAGCGTTGAACAGGGGGAGTTCTACGAGCAGTACTTC.

The rearrangement links TRBV7-9 to TRBJ2-2; tentatively, D is TRBD1 (5 bases). V was cut by 6 bases and J by 1 base, with 12 bases left in between. Germline-derived CDR1 and CDR2 are SEHNR and FQNEAQ (reference sequence). The CDR3 sequence is 15 residues long. The CDR3 DNA sequence: TGTGCCAGCAGTTCTGCGACAGTGAACACCGGGGAGCTGTTTTTT. Amino acids: CASSSATVNTGELFF.

V gene TRBV7-9 combines with J gene TRBJ1-3; D is ambiguous. V was pared by 3 bases and J by 8 bases, with 5 bases between. This CDR3 has 11 residues. CDR1 and CDR2 (germline): SEHNR, FQNEAQ (reference sequence). CDR3 in DNA: TGTGCCAGCAGCTTGGGAGACACCATATATTTT. It translates to CASSLGDTIYF.

This clone was detected many times. The genes are TRBV5-4 and TRBJ1-2; weak D call: TRBD1 (6 bases). Trimming removed 3 bases from V and 0 bases from J, with 15 bases in between. The CDR3 extends over 16 amino acids. In germline, CDR1 is SGHNT, CDR2 YYREEE (reference sequence). CDR3 in amino acids: CASSSMTGTANYGYTF. CDR3 sequence (DNA): TGTGCCAGCAGCTCGATGACAGGAACAGCTAACTATGGCTACACCTTC.

This clone was counted a single time. CDR3 sequence reads: CASDETLHQPQHF. The CDR3 region has the DNA TGTGCCAGCGATGAGACACTGCATCAGCCCCAGCATTTT. The chain has TRBV6-6 and TRBJ1-5; D gene ambiguous. CDR3 length: 13 amino acids. Germline assignment: CDR1 MNHNY and CDR2 SVGAGI (reference sequence). The ends were cut back, 8 bases at V and 5 bases at J, with 13 bases in the middle.

The genes are TRBV5-1 and TRBJ2-2; D might be TRBD2 (5 bases). Germline loops: CDR1 SGHRS, CDR2 YFSETQ. Between the trimmed V and J ends, which lost 2 bases and 0 bases, there was a span of 14 bases. This CDR3 is built from 17 residues. This chain's CDR3 is CASSFQTGNTNTGELFF. For the CDR3, the DNA is TGCGCCAGCAGCTTCCAAACCGGGAACACGAACACCGGGGAGCTGTTTTTT.

The J gene is TRBJ2-7, the V gene TRBV7-9; 8 bases fit TRBD1. Germline V gene lookup returns CDR1 SEHNR and CDR2 FQNEAQ (reference sequence). This CDR3 is 14 amino acids long. V was pared by 6 bases and J by 5 bases, with 9 bases of the junction left unmatched. CDR3 residues: CASRLDREVHEQYF. CDR3 nucleotides: TGTGCCAGCAGACTGGACAGGGAGGTCCACGAGCAGTACTTC.

This clone was seen a handful of times. The rearrangement uses TRBV6-5 and TRBJ2-5; D call uncertain. The V gene's germline CDR1 is MNHEY and CDR2 SVGAGI. CDR3 length: 13 residues. V lost 2 bases to trimming and J lost 5 bases, with 9 bases between them. The CDR3 bases are TGTGCCAGCAGTTACAGTTGGTTGGAGACCCAGTACTTC. Its protein is CASSYSWLETQYF.

This clone was counted between two and nine times. This chain joins TRBV20-1 and TRBJ2-5; D is unresolved. There are 11 residues in the CDR3. V lost 3 bases and J lost 5, with 7 bases in between. Germline V gene data show CDR1 as DFQATT and CDR2 as SNEGSKA (reference sequence). CDR3 bases: TGCAGTGCTAGGCTAGTGGAGACCCAGTACTTC. As protein: CSARLVETQYF.

In this sample, this clone turned up a few times. DNA for the CDR3: TGCGCCAGCAGTCAATCGGAGGACATGAACACTGAAGCTTTCTTT. The encoded protein is CASSQSEDMNTEAFF. This chain connects TRBV23-1 to TRBJ1-1; TRBD1 might be the D (5 bases). TRBV23-1 belongs to the ORF category, with a function that is uncertain. This CDR3 has 15 amino acids. The germline V and J ends were trimmed by 0 bases and 0 bases, with 8 bases remaining between them.

The chain couples TRBV5-1 to TRBJ1-1; D is ambiguous. With 1 base removed from V and 2 bases from J, the gap between germline ends came to 12 bases. The CDR3 sequence is 15 residues long. CDR1 and CDR2 from the germline V gene are SGHRS and YFSETQ. The CDR3 is CASSLLQSLNTEAFF. CDR3 nucleotide sequence: TGCGCCAGCAGCTTGTTACAGAGCTTAAACACTGAAGCTTTCTTT. Filled out from reference TRBV5-1 and TRBJ1-1, the complete variable domain reads KAGVTQTPRYLIKTRGQQVTLSCSPISGHRSVSWYQQTPGQGLQFLFEYFSETQRNKGNFPGRFSGRQFSNSRSEMNVSTLELGDSALYLCASSLLQSLNTEAFFGQGTRLTVV.

This chain connects TRBV7-8 to TRBJ2-5; no clear D gene. Looked up from germline, CDR1 is SGHVS and CDR2 is FQNEAQ. The CDR3 is 15 residues long. The ends were cut back, 3 bases at V and 0 bases at J, with 11 bases in the middle. The CDR3 loop reads CASSFPGGYQETQYF. The CDR3 DNA reads TGTGCCAGCAGCTTCCCGGGCGGCTACCAAGAGACCCAGTACTTC.

This clone was found a few times. The J gene is TRBJ2-1, the V gene TRBV5-1; D call uncertain. Trimming removed 3 bases from V and 3 bases from J, with 7 bases in between. CDR3 length: 13 amino acids. CDR1 SGHRS and CDR2 YFSETQ come from the germline V gene. In nucleotides, the CDR3 is TGCGCCAGCAGCTCGACGGACTACAATGAGCAGTTCTTC. It is translated as CASSSTDYNEQFF.

This sequence joins TRBV4-1 and TRBJ1-4, with D unclear. The germline V gene has CDR1 MGHRA and CDR2 YSYEKL. The CDR3 runs to 12 residues. The V end was cut by 0 bases, the J end by 6 bases, with 2 bases between. The CDR3 DNA is TGCGCCAGCAGCCAAGAACATGAAAAACTGTTTTTT. This encodes CASSQEHEKLFF.

This clone appeared a few times. The chain links TRBV7-9 to TRBJ2-3; D possibly uses TRBD1 or TRBD2 (5 bases each). V was pared by 3 bases and J by 4 bases, with 5 bases between. Germline V gene lookup returns CDR1 SEHNR and CDR2 FQNEAQ (reference sequence). This CDR3 contains 12 residues. CDR3 residues: CASSLGADTQYF. DNA for the CDR3: TGTGCCAGCAGCTTGGGGGCAGATACGCAGTATTTT.

The chain carries TRBV9 and TRBJ2-5, with 8 positions matching TRBD1. The CDR3 spans 16 residues. Looked up from germline, CDR1 is SGDLS and CDR2 is YYNGEE. Losses at the gene ends were 3 bases for V and 5 bases for J; bases not matched to a gene: 12. CDR3 loop: CASSGRAGGAVETQYF. In DNA form, the CDR3 reads TGTGCCAGCAGCGGACGGGCAGGGGGCGCGGTTGAGACCCAGTACTTC. The full variable domain, completed using reference TRBV9 and TRBJ2-5, is DSGVTQTPKHLITATGQRVTLRCSPRSGDLSVYWYQQSLDQGLQFLIQYYNGEERAKGNILERFSAQQFPDLHSELNLSSLELGDSALYFCASSGRAGGAVETQYFGPGTRLLVL.

This chain uses TRBV9 with TRBJ1-2, with a possible D match to TRBD1 (6 bases). The ends were cut back, 1 base at V and 4 bases at J, with 20 bases in the middle. CDR1 and CDR2 (germline): SGDLS, YYNGEE. The CDR3 contains 17 residues. The CDR3, as DNA: TGTGCCAGCAGCGTAACCCAGGAGGCAGGGGACCGCTATGGCTACACCTTC. Translating it yields CASSVTQEAGDRYGYTF.

The V gene is TRBV15, the J gene TRBJ2-7, with 10 bases lining up with TRBD1. The CDR3 sequence is 15 residues long. The germline gives CDR1 LNHNV, CDR2 YYDKDF (reference sequence). J lost 5 bases, V lost 6 bases, and 10 bases had no gene match. The CDR3 region is CATRVDRTGGNEQYF. The DNA of the CDR3 is TGTGCCACCAGGGTGGATAGGACAGGGGGTAACGAGCAGTACTTC.

The rearrangement links TRBV27 to TRBJ2-7, with unresolved D. V lost 4 bases, J lost 3 bases, and 4 bases lay in between. Germline CDR1 and CDR2: MNHEY and SMNVEV (reference sequence). The CDR3 runs to 11 residues. This chain's CDR3 is CASSSGYEQYF. The DNA of the CDR3 is TGTGCCAGCAGTTCCGGCTACGAGCAGTACTTC.